The 29 T cell receptor beta chains presented below share a single source sample, sequenced in a study of graft-versus-host responses after intestinal transplantation. Clones were sequenced by immunoSEQ multiplex PCR, and TCRdb holds only the in-frame ones, with some missing. Of some 120,000 clones in the sample, just under 95% were seen once. Which antigens these TCRs recognize remains unknown. The sample in question was unstimulated CD8+ T cells sorted from spleen or lymph node cells, obtained before transplant. Receptor source: a human donor who was the organ donor for an intestinal transplant.

The chain has TRBV4-1 and TRBJ2-1; 10 bases map to TRBD2. The V gene's germline CDR1 is MGHRA and CDR2 YSYEKL. CDR3 size: 15 residues. With V trimmed by 4 bases and J by 1 base, 1 base remained unmatched. The CDR3, as DNA: TGCGCCAGCAGCCCACTAGCGGGATCCTACAATGAGCAGTTCTTC. Its protein product is CASSPLAGSYNEQFF.

This chain uses TRBV10-2 with TRBJ1-4; D is unresolved. This CDR3 comprises 14 residues. The V gene's germline CDR1 is WSHSY and CDR2 SAAADI. V lost 6 bases, J lost 2 bases, and 10 bases lay in between. CDR3 bases: TGCGCCAGCAGAGATTACGATACTAATGAAAAACTGTTTTTT. Its translation is CASRDYDTNEKLFF.

V is TRBV27 and J is TRBJ2-7, with D hard to call. Trimming took off 2 bases at V and 2 bases at J, with 7 bases between the two ends. Per germline, CDR1 MNHEY and CDR2 SMNVEV (reference sequence). The CDR3 sequence is 13 residues long. The CDR3 DNA is TGTGCCAGCAGTTTACGGCGAACCTACGAGCAGTACTTC. It encodes CASSLRRTYEQYF.

The chain combines TRBV9 with TRBJ2-3; D remains ambiguous. Between the trimmed V and J ends, which lost 4 bases and 1 base, there was a span of 13 bases. The CDR3 sequence is 15 residues long. CDR1 and CDR2 from the germline V gene are SGDLS and YYNGEE. In nucleotides, the CDR3 is TGTGCCAGCAGCCCCCCCGAAAGGGGCACAGATACGCAGTATTTT. It codes for CASSPPERGTDTQYF.

The CDR3 DNA sequence: TGTGCCAGCAGCCAAGAGCTTAGCGGCTCCTACGAGCAGTACTTC. It codes for CASSQELSGSYEQYF. V and J are TRBV4-2 and TRBJ2-7; TRBD2 might be the D (6 bases). Germline V gene lookup returns CDR1 LGHNA and CDR2 YNFKEQ. There are 15 residues in the CDR3. Trimming left V 0 bases short and J 0 bases short, with 9 bases between.

The V and J genes are TRBV7-3 and TRBJ2-1, with D perhaps being TRBD1 or TRBD2 (5 bases each). Germline loops: CDR1 SGHTA, CDR2 FQGTGA. V was clipped by 1 base and J by 2 bases, with 9 bases between them. The CDR3 spans 15 residues. CDR3 nucleotide sequence: TGTGCCAGCAGCTTAAGGACGGGACCCTACAATGAGCAGTTCTTC. As protein: CASSLRTGPYNEQFF.

V is TRBV19 and J is TRBJ2-5, with TRBD2 identical over 10 bases. The end of the DNA fits TRBJ2-7 better, so the J call may be wrong. CDR1 is LNHDA, CDR2 SQIVND, per germline (reference sequence). The CDR3 sequence is 17 residues long. The CDR3 here is CASSATGLAPNSYEQYF. The CDR3 nucleotides read TGTGCCAGTAGTGCGACGGGACTAGCGCCAAACTCCTACGAGCAGTACTTC.

V gene TRBV6-1 combines with J gene TRBJ2-2; possible D gene TRBD1, 5 bases. The CDR3 contains 15 residues. Germline V CDR1 and CDR2: MNHNS, SASEGT. The ends were cut back, 8 bases at V and 7 bases at J, with 20 bases in the middle. The CDR3 DNA is TGTGCCAGCCCCCAAAGACAGTCCTTCGGCGGGGAGCTGTTTTTT. This gives the protein CASPQRQSFGGELFF.

The gene calls are TRBV6-5 and TRBJ2-3; D may be TRBD1 or TRBD2 (6 bases each). V gave up 2 bases and J gave up 4 bases, with 13 bases separating them. CDR1 is MNHEY, CDR2 SVGAGI, per germline. The CDR3 has 15 residues. DNA for the CDR3: TGTGCCAGCAGTTACGGGGGTAGGGGGGCAGATACGCAGTATTTT. Its translation: CASSYGGRGADTQYF.

The chain joins TRBV5-4 to TRBJ2-5; 7 bases agree with TRBD1. V was pared by 3 bases and J by 1 base, with 6 bases of the junction left unmatched. Germline assignment: CDR1 SGHNT and CDR2 YYREEE (reference sequence). The CDR3 loop spans 15 amino acids. CDR3 DNA: TGTGCCAGCAGCTCGCCCAGGGACAGCCAAGAGACCCAGTACTTC. This gives the protein CASSSPRDSQETQYF.

The V gene is TRBV28, the J gene TRBJ2-1; 9 bases align to TRBD2. The germline CDR1 and CDR2 sequences are MDHEN and SYDVKM. The CDR3 is 14 residues long. V gave up 6 bases and J gave up 0 bases; unmatched junction bases: 0. The CDR3 is CASRLAGSYNEQFF. CDR3 coding DNA: TGTGCCAGCAGACTAGCGGGCTCCTACAATGAGCAGTTCTTC.

This clone was seen only once. The chain joins TRBV7-2 to TRBJ2-1, with D tentatively TRBD1 (6 bases). This CDR3 has 14 amino acids. In germline, CDR1 is SGHTA, CDR2 FQGNSA. The V end was cut by 4 bases, the J end by 9 bases, with 16 bases between. CDR3 nucleotide sequence: TGTGCCAGCAGCTCCGGCACAGGGAACCTTGAGCAGTTCTTC. Amino acids: CASSSGTGNLEQFF.

The chain employs TRBV6-1 and TRBJ1-5; D not resolved. The CDR3 runs 16 residues. Germline CDR1 MNHNS, CDR2 SASEGT. V was pared by 1 base and J by 2 bases, with 12 bases between. The CDR3, as DNA: TGTGCCAGCAGTGAAGGGGCGGGGAATCGCAATCAGCCCCAGCATTTT. Translated, it gives CASSEGAGNRNQPQHF.

J is TRBJ2-1 and V is TRBV27, with D tentatively TRBD2 (5 bases). Germline CDR1 is MNHEY and CDR2 is SMNVEV (reference sequence). Trimming cost V 3 bases and J 2 bases, with 11 bases left between them. This CDR3 spans 15 amino acids. The DNA of the CDR3 is TGTGCCAGCAGTTTCGGGCTAGCAACCTACAATGAGCAGTTCTTC. Its translation is CASSFGLATYNEQFF.

V usage is TRBV10-1 and J usage is TRBJ2-7; D could derive from TRBD1 or TRBD2 (5 bases each). The CDR3 totals 13 residues. From germline, CDR1 is WNHNN and CDR2 SYGVQD (reference sequence). Deletions cut 5 bases from V and 7 bases from J, with 15 bases between. CDR3 sequence: CASSRDPTEEQYF. CDR3 bases: TGCGCCAGCAGTAGGGACCCCACGGAAGAGCAGTACTTC.

The chain joins TRBV7-7 to TRBJ2-5; TRBD2 aligns across 10 bases. V lost 4 bases and J lost 5; bases outside the gene matches: 10. The CDR3 covers 16 residues. Germline V gene sequence: CDR1 SSHAT, CDR2 FNYEAQ (reference sequence). The CDR3 region is CASSSAGGPREETQYF. For the CDR3, the DNA is TGTGCCAGCAGCTCAGCGGGAGGGCCGCGGGAGGAGACCCAGTACTTC.

The V call is TRBV5-6, the J call TRBJ2-7; D is unclear. V dropped 3 bases and J dropped 6 bases, with 10 bases sitting between them. The CDR3 has 12 residues. Per germline, CDR1 SGHDT and CDR2 YYEEEE. As DNA, the CDR3 is TGTGCCAGCAGCTCAGGTCTTGGCGAGCAGTACTTC. This encodes CASSSGLGEQYF.

The rearrangement joins TRBV6-1 to TRBJ2-6; 8 bases fit TRBD2. This CDR3 has 16 residues. Germline V gene lookup returns CDR1 MNHNS and CDR2 SASEGT. V shed 3 bases, J shed 5 bases, and the junction held 6 bases outside the gene matches. The CDR3, as DNA: TGTGCCAGCAGTGATGGGCGGGGGGCCTGGGCCAACGTCCTGACTTTC. Encoded protein: CASSDGRGAWANVLTF.

This chain connects TRBV28 to TRBJ1-2; 7 bases fit TRBD1. The trim removed 5 bases at V and 2 bases at J, leaving 8 bases unmatched. The germline gives CDR1 MDHEN, CDR2 SYDVKM. The CDR3 runs 15 residues. Here the CDR3 DNA reads TGTGCCAGCAGTGAAAGGTTGGACAGGAACTATGGCTACACCTTC. Translating it yields CASSERLDRNYGYTF.

This clone was counted a single time. The chain has TRBV28 and TRBJ1-4; TRBD1 might be the D (6 bases). The CDR3 consists of 17 residues. Germline V gene lookup returns CDR1 MDHEN and CDR2 SYDVKM. The V end was cut by 5 bases, the J end by 3 bases, with 19 bases between. The CDR3 DNA reads TGTGCCAGCAGTCTCGACCTACTTGACAGGTCTAATGAAAAACTGTTTTTT. Translated, it gives CASSLDLLDRSNEKLFF.

The gene calls are TRBV27 and TRBJ1-1; D is ambiguous. The V end was cut by 1 base, the J end by 1 base, with 7 bases between. The germline V gene encodes CDR1 MNHEY and CDR2 SMNVEV (reference sequence). The CDR3 is 14 residues long. The CDR3 DNA sequence: TGTGCCAGCAGTTTATTAGGGTCGAACACTGAAGCTTTCTTT. This gives the protein CASSLLGSNTEAFF.

V usage is TRBV2 and J usage is TRBJ1-2; perhaps TRBD1 as D (5 bases). The germline V and J ends were trimmed by 8 bases and 7 bases, with 17 bases remaining between them. CDR3 size: 13 residues. The germline V gene encodes CDR1 SNHLY and CDR2 FYNNEI. Here the CDR3 reads CASLDGGIGGYTF. Here the CDR3 DNA reads TGTGCCAGCCTCGATGGGGGGATCGGTGGCTACACCTTC.

This chain uses TRBV27 with TRBJ2-3, with 9 nucleotides matching TRBD2. The germline V gene has CDR1 MNHEY and CDR2 SMNVEV (reference sequence). This CDR3 region has 14 residues. For the CDR3, the DNA is TGTGCTAGCGGGCGGGAGGGGGGCACAGATACGCAGTATTTT. This sequence encodes CASGREGGTDTQYF.

The J gene is TRBJ2-7, the V gene TRBV28, with 11 positions matching TRBD1. The CDR3 is 17 residues long. Losses at the gene ends were 5 bases for V and 6 bases for J; bases not matched to a gene: 15. Per the germline V gene, CDR1 is MDHEN and CDR2 is SYDVKM. The CDR3 region has the DNA TGTGCCAGCAGTCGTCCGGACGCCGGGACAGGGGGTTTCGAGCAGTACTTC. Encoded protein: CASSRPDAGTGGFEQYF.

This chain connects TRBV29-1 to TRBJ2-6; possibly TRBD1 or TRBD2 for D (5 bases each). Trimming took off 5 bases at V and 2 bases at J, with 25 bases between the two ends. CDR1 SQVTM and CDR2 ANQGSEA come from the germline V gene. The CDR3 sequence is 19 residues long. The CDR3 DNA sequence: TGCAGCGTTAGGGGAACCGGGACCCCAGCGGCTCCTGGGGCCAACGTCCTGACTTTC. It encodes CSVRGTGTPAAPGANVLTF.

The CDR3 spells CATSRVRGVNTEAFF. CDR3 coding DNA: TGTGCCACCAGCAGAGTACGGGGCGTGAACACTGAAGCTTTCTTT. The chain employs TRBV15 and TRBJ1-1; D is possibly TRBD1 (5 bases). This CDR3 comprises 15 residues. Germline V gene data show CDR1 as LNHNV and CDR2 as YYDKDF (reference sequence). V lost 1 base and J 0 bases, leaving 9 bases between the germline ends.

This clone was detected a few times. V is TRBV7-9 and J is TRBJ2-1; 14 positions agree with TRBD2. With 3 bases clipped from V and 8 bases from J, the junction kept 6 bases outside the gene matches. Germline CDR1 reads SEHNR; CDR2 reads FQNEAQ (reference sequence). CDR3 length: 16 residues. The CDR3 loop is CASSFGTSGRGDEQFF. CDR3 DNA sequence: TGTGCCAGCAGCTTCGGGACTAGCGGGAGAGGTGATGAGCAGTTCTTC.

CDR3 sequence (DNA): TGTGCCAGCAGCCAGACTAGCGGCTTGGTGGTCGAGCAGTACTTC. This translates into CASSQTSGLVVEQYF. The chain employs TRBV7-2 and TRBJ2-7, with 9 nucleotides matching TRBD2. CDR3 length: 15 amino acids. The germline V gene has CDR1 SGHTA and CDR2 FQGNSA. The ends lost 5 bases at V and 6 bases at J; junction bases unmatched: 11.

The chain uses TRBV4-2 and TRBJ2-3; 7 bases align to TRBD2. This CDR3 contains 17 residues. V was pared by 1 base and J by 4 bases, with 11 bases of the junction left unmatched. The germline V gene has CDR1 LGHNA and CDR2 YNFKEQ. For the CDR3, the DNA is TGTGCCAGCAGCCAAGCGCAAGGACTAGTCTCTGCAGATACGCAGTATTTT. It encodes CASSQAQGLVSADTQYF.